The 12 T cell receptor beta chains reported below all come from one sample, sequenced in a study of blood T cell repertoires in COVID-19. Some clones are missing from TCRdb's copy, which holds only in-frame ones; the method was immunoSEQ multiplex PCR. The data hold roughly 130,000 clones, with about four fifths observed a single time. The specimen sequenced was PBMCs or T cells enriched from blood (not recorded which). These receptors came from a man in his forties or fifties with acute COVID-19.

This clone was found once. The chain joins TRBV11-2 to TRBJ2-1; 11 bases map to TRBD2. Germline CDR1 SGHAT, CDR2 FQNNGV. The CDR3 runs 16 residues. V was pared by 5 bases and J by 7 bases, with 10 bases of the junction left unmatched. CDR3 protein: CASSRPLAGGPNEQFF. The DNA for the CDR3 is TGTGCCAGCAGCCGCCCATTAGCGGGAGGGCCGAATGAGCAGTTCTTC.

CDR3 loop: CASSPLGTSGRLRETQYF. The DNA of the CDR3 is TGCGCCAGCAGCCCGCTCGGGACTAGCGGGAGGTTGCGAGAGACCCAGTACTTC. The chain joins TRBV4-1 to TRBJ2-5, with TRBD2 matching over 15 bases. This CDR3 spans 18 amino acids. Germline CDR1 MGHRA, CDR2 YSYEKL. V dropped 4 bases and J dropped 4; count of bases not matched to a gene: 10.

Notes on this clone: At one end the junction does not follow the germline gene, possibly because of a read error. The chain joins TRBV3-1 (or the pseudogene TRBV3-2) to TRBJ2-2; D is perhaps TRBD1 (6 bases). CDR3 size: 15 residues. The germline CDR1 and CDR2 sequences are LGHDT and YNNKEL (reference sequence). CDR3 amino acids: CASSPRGGSRRELFF. The DNA for the CDR3 is TGTGCTAGCAGCCCTAGAGGGGGTAGCCGGCGGGAGCTGTTTTTT.

This clone was found once. The chain joins TRBV7-2 to TRBJ2-7; TRBD2 aligns across 13 bases. Germline trimming cut 5 bases from V and 3 bases from J; bases unmatched to any gene: 4. The CDR3 consists of 15 residues. Germline CDR1 reads SGHTA; CDR2 reads FQGNSA. For the CDR3, the DNA is TGTGCCAGCAGCCCCGGACTAGCGGGAGACTACGAGCAGTACTTC. Translating it yields CASSPGLAGDYEQYF.

V usage is TRBV5-1 and J usage is TRBJ1-6; 7 nucleotides line up with TRBD1. Losses at the gene ends were 4 bases for V and 9 bases for J; bases not matched to a gene: 4. There are 13 residues in the CDR3. Germline lookup yields CDR1 SGHRS and CDR2 YFSETQ. The CDR3 protein is CASSMTGSSPLHF. CDR3 DNA sequence: TGCGCCAGCAGCATGACAGGGTCTTCACCCCTCCACTTT.

A few counts support this clone. This sequence joins TRBV7-9 and TRBJ1-5; possibly TRBD1 for D (5 bases). CDR1 is SEHNR, CDR2 FQNEAQ, per germline (reference sequence). This CDR3 spans 13 amino acids. The ends were cut back, 5 bases at V and 4 bases at J, with 9 bases in the middle. The DNA for the CDR3 is TGTGCCAGCAGCGCCGGGACTAATCAGCCCCAGCATTTT. Encoded protein: CASSAGTNQPQHF.

The chain employs TRBV7-2 and TRBJ2-5, with a weak D call TRBD2 (6 bases). V was pared by 2 bases and J by 7 bases, with 11 bases between. The germline gives CDR1 SGHTA, CDR2 FQGNSA. The CDR3 is 13 amino acids. CDR3 loop: CASSLRSGGTQYF. The CDR3 DNA follows: TGTGCCAGCAGCTTAAGATCCGGGGGGACCCAGTACTTC.

This clone occurred once. The J gene is TRBJ2-7, the V gene TRBV28; tentatively, D is TRBD2 (7 bases). This CDR3 region has 14 residues. Germline V gene data show CDR1 as MDHEN and CDR2 as SYDVKM. The germline V and J ends were trimmed by 2 bases and 2 bases, with 10 bases remaining between them. For the CDR3, the DNA is TGTGCCAGCAGTTTACAGGGGACTACCTACGAGCAGTACTTC. This codes for CASSLQGTTYEQYF.

The genes are TRBV19 and TRBJ2-4; a possible D gene is TRBD1 (6 bases). Trimming shortened V by 1 base and J by 2 bases, and 12 bases separated the two germline ends. The CDR3 is made up of 16 amino acids. From germline, CDR1 is LNHDA and CDR2 SQIVND (reference sequence). CDR3 in amino acids: CASSIAPWGPKNIQYF. DNA for the CDR3: TGTGCCAGTAGTATAGCCCCCTGGGGGCCCAAAAACATTCAGTACTTC. The whole variable domain, filled in from reference TRBV19 and TRBJ2-4, reads DGGITQSPKYLFRKEGQNVTLSCEQNLNHDAMYWYRQDPGQGLRLIYYSQIVNDFQKGDIAEGYSVSREKKESFPLTVTSAQKNPTAFYLCASSIAPWGPKNIQYFGAGTRLSVL.

The chain links TRBV7-9 to TRBJ1-2; no definite D call. The CDR3 has 12 residues. Per germline, CDR1 SEHNR and CDR2 FQNEAQ (reference sequence). V lost 5 bases and J 8 bases, leaving 12 bases between the germline ends. DNA of the CDR3: TGTGCCAGCAGCCTCCGGACTTTCGGCTACACCTTC. Amino acid sequence: CASSLRTFGYTF.

This clone was observed once. The V gene is TRBV7-9, the J gene TRBJ2-3, with 7 positions matching TRBD1. V was clipped by 5 bases and J by 8 bases; unmatched bases: 4. Germline V CDR1 and CDR2: SEHNR, FQNEAQ (reference sequence). The CDR3 is 12 residues long. CDR3 loop: CASSTGDITQYF. The CDR3 coding sequence is TGTGCCAGCAGCACAGGGGACATTACGCAGTATTTT.

CDR3 amino acids: CATSDFVDRFMYGYTF. DNA of the CDR3: TGTGCCACCAGTGATTTCGTAGACAGATTTATGTATGGCTACACCTTC. The chain recombines TRBV24-1 with TRBJ1-2; TRBD1 might be the D (5 bases). This CDR3 is built from 16 residues. Trimming removed 1 base from V and 5 bases from J, with 16 bases in between. In germline, CDR1 is KGHDR, CDR2 SFDVKD.